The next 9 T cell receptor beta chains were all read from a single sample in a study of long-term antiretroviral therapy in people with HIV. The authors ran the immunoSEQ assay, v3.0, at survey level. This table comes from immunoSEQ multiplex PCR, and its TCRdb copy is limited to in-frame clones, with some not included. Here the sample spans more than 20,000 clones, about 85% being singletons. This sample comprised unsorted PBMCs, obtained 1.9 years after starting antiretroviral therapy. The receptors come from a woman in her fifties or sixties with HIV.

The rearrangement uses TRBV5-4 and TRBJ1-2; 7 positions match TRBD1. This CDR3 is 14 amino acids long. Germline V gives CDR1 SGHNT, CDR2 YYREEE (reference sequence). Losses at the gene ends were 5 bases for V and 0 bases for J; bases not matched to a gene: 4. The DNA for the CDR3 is TGTGCCAGCAGTCCAGGGGGTACTAACTATGGCTACACCTTC. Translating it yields CASSPGGTNYGYTF.

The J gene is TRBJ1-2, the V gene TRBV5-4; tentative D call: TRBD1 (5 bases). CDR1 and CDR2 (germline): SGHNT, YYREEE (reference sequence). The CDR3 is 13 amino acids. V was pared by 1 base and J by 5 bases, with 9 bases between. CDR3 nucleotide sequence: TGTGCCAGCAGCTTGAAAGGGGAATATGGCTACACCTTC. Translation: CASSLKGEYGYTF.

CDR3 nucleotides: TGTGCCAGCACCACGACAGATACGCAGTATTTT. Protein: CASTTTDTQYF. The chain couples TRBV6-1 to TRBJ2-3, with no clear D. V lost 7 bases to trimming and J lost 3 bases, with 5 bases between them. CDR3 length equals 11 residues. Germline CDR1 reads MNHNS; CDR2 reads SASEGT.

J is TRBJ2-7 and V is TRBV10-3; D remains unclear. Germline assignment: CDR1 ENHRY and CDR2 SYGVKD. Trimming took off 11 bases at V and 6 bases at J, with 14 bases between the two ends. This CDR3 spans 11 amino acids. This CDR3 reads CASNTAGEQYF. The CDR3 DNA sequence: TGTGCCTCAAACACGGCCGGCGAGCAGTACTTC.

CDR3 loop: CASSGGLGETQYF. The CDR3 region has the DNA TGTGCCAGCAGCGGTGGACTAGGGGAGACCCAGTACTTC. The chain employs TRBV5-4 and TRBJ2-5; 7 bases fit TRBD2. Trimming cost V 4 bases and J 5 bases; bases outside gene matches: 5. The length of the CDR3 is 13 residues. Germline V gene data show CDR1 as SGHNT and CDR2 as YYREEE (reference sequence).

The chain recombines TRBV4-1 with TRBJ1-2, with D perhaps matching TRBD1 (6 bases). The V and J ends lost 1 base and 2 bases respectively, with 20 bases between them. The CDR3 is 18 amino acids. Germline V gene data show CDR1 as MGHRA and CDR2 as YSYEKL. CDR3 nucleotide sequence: TGCGCCAGCAGCCAAGGAAGGGGGGGCGGAAATAAGAACTATGGCTACACCTTC. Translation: CASSQGRGGGNKNYGYTF.

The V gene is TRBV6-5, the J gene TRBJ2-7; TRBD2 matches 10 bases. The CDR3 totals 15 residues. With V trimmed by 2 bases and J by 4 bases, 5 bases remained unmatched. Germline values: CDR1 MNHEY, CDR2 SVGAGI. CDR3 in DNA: TGTGCCAGCAGTTACGGGGTAGCGGGGGGTTACGAGCAGTACTTC. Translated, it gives CASSYGVAGGYEQYF.

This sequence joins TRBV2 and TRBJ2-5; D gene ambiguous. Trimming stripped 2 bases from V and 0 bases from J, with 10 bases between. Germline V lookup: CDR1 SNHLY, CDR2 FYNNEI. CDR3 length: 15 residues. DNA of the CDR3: TGTGCCAGCAGTGAAACAGAAGCGAACCAAGAGACCCAGTACTTC. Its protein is CASSETEANQETQYF.

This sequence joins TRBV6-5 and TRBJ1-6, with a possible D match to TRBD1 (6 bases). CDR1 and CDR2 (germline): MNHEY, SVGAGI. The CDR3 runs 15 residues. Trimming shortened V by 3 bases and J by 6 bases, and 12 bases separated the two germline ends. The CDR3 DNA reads TGTGCCAGCAGTTATGAGGGACACATTAATTCACCCCTCCACTTT. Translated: CASSYEGHINSPLHF.